The 7 T cell receptor beta chains listed next were all sequenced from one sample in a study of blood T cell repertoires in COVID-19. Measured with immunoSEQ multiplex PCR; TCRdb has only the in-frame clones, and not every one. The sample holds a few hundred thousand clones, around 83% seen once. What was sequenced was peripheral blood. These receptors were collected from a woman aged 40 to 55 who had recovered from COVID-19.

The chain joins TRBV2 to TRBJ1-5; perhaps TRBD1 as D (6 bases). Trimming stripped 1 base from V and 2 bases from J, with 6 bases between. Germline CDR1 SNHLY, CDR2 FYNNEI. This CDR3 region has 14 residues. This chain's CDR3 is CASSEDRGNQPQHF. The CDR3 DNA is TGTGCCAGCAGTGAAGACAGGGGCAATCAGCCCCAGCATTTT.

The chain employs TRBV5-1 and TRBJ2-2, with 10 bases identical to TRBD2. Losses at the gene ends were 1 base for V and 1 base for J; bases not matched to a gene: 4. This CDR3 contains 17 residues. The germline gives CDR1 SGHRS, CDR2 YFSETQ. The CDR3 protein is CASSLSPSGGNTGELFF. The CDR3, as DNA: TGCGCCAGCAGCTTGAGTCCTAGCGGGGGGAACACCGGGGAGCTGTTTTTT.

V is TRBV18 and J is TRBJ1-4; 11 nucleotides align to TRBD1. CDR1 is KGHSH, CDR2 LQKENI, per germline. The trim removed 6 bases at V and 10 bases at J, leaving 16 bases unmatched. The CDR3 loop spans 17 amino acids. The CDR3 loop is CASSPTGTGGQYGKLFF. In DNA form, the CDR3 reads TGTGCCAGCTCCCCCACCGGGACAGGGGGACAATATGGAAAACTGTTTTTT.

This chain links TRBV11-3 with TRBJ2-1, with D perhaps matching TRBD2 (5 bases). With 1 base removed from V and 8 bases from J, the gap between germline ends came to 15 bases. Germline lookup yields CDR1 SGHNT and CDR2 YENEEA. The CDR3 has 15 amino acids. The CDR3 region is CASSLGLGELDEQFF. CDR3 DNA sequence: TGTGCCAGCAGCTTAGGACTTGGGGAGTTAGATGAGCAGTTCTTC. The complete variable domain, with remaining parts taken from reference TRBV11-3 and TRBJ2-1, reads EAGVVQSPRYKIIEKKQPVAFWCNPISGHNTLYWYLQNLGQGPELLIRYENEEAVDDSQLPKDRFSAERLKGVDSTLKIQPAELGDSAVYLCASSLGLGELDEQFFGPGTRLTVL.

The genes are TRBV6-1 and TRBJ1-5, with D tentatively TRBD1 (6 bases). Germline V lookup: CDR1 MNHNS, CDR2 SASEGT. The CDR3 is made up of 15 amino acids. The V and J ends lost 2 bases and 1 base respectively, with 9 bases between them. Here the CDR3 DNA reads TGTGCCAGCAGTGAAACAGGGAGCAGCAATCAGCCCCAGCATTTT. As protein: CASSETGSSNQPQHF.

The CDR3 DNA follows: TGTGCCAGCAGCCTCTCGGGACAGGGATATCCACCCCTCCACTTT. It specifies CASSLSGQGYPPLHF. The chain combines TRBV7-2 with TRBJ1-6, with TRBD1 matching 9 bases. V dropped 5 bases and J dropped 11; count of bases not matched to a gene: 10. Germline V gene sequence: CDR1 SGHTA, CDR2 FQGNSA. The CDR3 runs 15 residues.

This chain links TRBV7-2 with TRBJ1-2, with 7 bases matching TRBD1. Germline V gene sequence: CDR1 SGHTA, CDR2 FQGNSA. This CDR3 has 15 amino acids. With V trimmed by 3 bases and J by 2 bases, 6 bases remained unmatched. The CDR3 nucleotides are TGTGCCAGCAGCTTCCGGGACAGCAAGAACTATGGCTACACCTTC. Protein sequence: CASSFRDSKNYGYTF.